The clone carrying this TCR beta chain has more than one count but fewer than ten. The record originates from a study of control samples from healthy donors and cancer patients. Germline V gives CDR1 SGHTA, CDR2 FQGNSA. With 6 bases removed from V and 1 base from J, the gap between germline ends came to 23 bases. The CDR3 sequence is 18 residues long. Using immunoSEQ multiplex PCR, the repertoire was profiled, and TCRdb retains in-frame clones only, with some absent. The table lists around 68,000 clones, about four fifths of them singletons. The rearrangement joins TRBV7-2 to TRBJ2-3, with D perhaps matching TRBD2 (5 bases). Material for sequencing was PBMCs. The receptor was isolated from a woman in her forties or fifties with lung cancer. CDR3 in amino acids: CASRARSGIPRGTDTQYF. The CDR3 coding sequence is TGTGCCAGCAGGGCTAGATCCGGGATCCCGAGGGGCACAGATACGCAGTATTTT.